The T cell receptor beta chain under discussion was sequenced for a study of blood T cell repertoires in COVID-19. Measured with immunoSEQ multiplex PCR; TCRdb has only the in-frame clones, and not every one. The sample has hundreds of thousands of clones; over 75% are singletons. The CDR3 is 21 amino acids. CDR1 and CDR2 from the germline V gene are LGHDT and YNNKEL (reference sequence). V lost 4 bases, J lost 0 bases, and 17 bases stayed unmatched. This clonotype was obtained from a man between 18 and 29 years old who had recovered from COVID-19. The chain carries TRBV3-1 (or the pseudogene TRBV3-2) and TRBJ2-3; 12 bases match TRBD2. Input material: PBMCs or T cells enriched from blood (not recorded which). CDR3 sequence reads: CASSLTPGTLGLAGSTDTQYF. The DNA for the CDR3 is TGTGCCAGCAGCCTTACTCCCGGGACACTGGGACTAGCGGGTAGCACAGATACGCAGTATTTT.